This T cell receptor beta chain was identified in a study of OX40 agonist ivuxolimab in advanced cancers. Assay: immunoSEQ multiplex PCR; the TCRdb copy retains only in-frame clones and omits some. Counted here are 85,000 to 130,000 clones, about nine tenths occurring once; the ten biggest clones make up about 0.5%. V was shortened by 3 bases and J by 6 bases, with 17 bases between the two germline ends. There are 15 residues in the CDR3. The germline V gene has CDR1 MDHEN and CDR2 SYDVKM. Specimen: CD4+ or CD8+ T cells sorted from blood, collected in a trial of the OX40 agonist ivuxolimab. This chain uses TRBV28 with TRBJ1-2; TRBD1 might be the D (6 bases). This receptor was obtained from an adult with an advanced solid tumor such as melanoma, head and neck, liver or kidney cancer. CDR3 sequence: CASSFHPGNRDGYTF. In DNA form, the CDR3 reads TGTGCCAGCAGTTTTCATCCCGGAAACAGGGATGGCTACACCTTC.